These T cell receptor beta chains were read from a single sample in a study of T cell repertoires in cytomegalovirus infection. TCRdb called the reads again in MiXCR, with one record for every CDR3 protein. The top ten clones hold 30% to 40% of a sample with approximately 100,000 distinct CDR3 sequences, less than 25% of them seen once. Material: CD8+ T cells from PBMCs. Source of these receptors: a human donor in good health (CMV status not recorded). Some clones in this sample may be carry-over from other donors' samples. CDR3s include the opening cysteine and the closing phenylalanine or tryptophan. A D gene is named only where the DNA matches it firmly. Only part of the rows carry a size: once, few, many, or a class if the clone is expanded.

j_call d_call v_call clone_size cdr3_aa cdr3_nt
TRBJ1-5 . TRBV7-9 few CASSLALGISNQPQHF TGTGCCAGCAGCTTAGCGCTGGGAATTAGCAATCAGCCCCAGCATTTT
TRBJ1-1 . TRBV7-9 . CASLGGGRVWTEAFF TGTGCCAGCCTTGGGGGGGGCAGGGTATGGACTGAAGCTTTCTTT
TRBJ2-1 . TRBV20-1 medium-sized CGTRGGRLDEQFF TGCGGGACAAGGGGGGGCCGTCTAGATGAGCAGTTCTTC
TRBJ2-7 TRBD2 TRBV20-1 . CSAPTSGRGNEQYF TGCAGTGCCCCCACTAGCGGGCGGGGGAACGAGCAGTACTTC
TRBJ1-1 . TRBV5-1 . CASSYGQTAFF TGCGCCAGCAGCTACGGACAGACAGCTTTCTTT
TRBJ2-7 . TRBV27 . CASSLYGDPYEQYF TGTGCCAGCAGTTTATACGGGGACCCATACGAGCAGTACTTC
TRBJ1-2 . TRBV29-1 . CSVEVANNYGYTF TGCAGCGTTGAAGTGGCCAATAACTATGGCTACACCTTC
TRBJ1-1 . TRBV6-2/TRBV6-3 few CASRTKPGNTEAFF TGTGCCAGCAGGACAAAACCGGGAAACACTGAAGCTTTCTTT
TRBJ2-1 . TRBV7-3 . CASSSRGTDNEQFF TGTGCCAGCAGCTCTAGGGGGACCGACAATGAGCAGTTCTTC
TRBJ2-5 TRBD1 TRBV14 . CASSLGQTKKETQYF TGTGCCAGCTCCCTGGGACAGACGAAAAAGGAGACCCAGTACTTC
TRBJ2-4 TRBD2 TRBV2 . CASSAPSGENIQYF TGTGCCAGCAGTGCCCCTAGCGGGGAAAACATTCAGTACTTC
TRBJ2-7 TRBD1 TRBV12-3/TRBV12-4 few CASSQDRAYEQYF TGTGCCAGCAGTCAAGACAGGGCCTACGAGCAGTACTTC
TRBJ1-1 . TRBV27 . CASSLDRKREAFF TGTGCCAGCAGCCTTGACCGGAAACGCGAAGCTTTCTTT
TRBJ2-2 TRBD1 TRBV7-8 . CASSFQGVAGELFF TGTGCCAGCAGCTTCCAGGGGGTTGCCGGGGAGCTGTTTTTT
TRBJ2-1 . TRBV5-1 . CASSLEPAARSYNEQFF TGCGCCAGCAGCTTGGAGCCCGCGGCGCGGTCCTACAATGAGCAGTTCTTC
TRBJ2-7 TRBD1 TRBV6-1 many CASSLGTGGVYEQYF TGTGCCAGCAGTCTTGGGACAGGGGGCGTCTACGAGCAGTACTTC
TRBJ2-2 . TRBV10-3 . CAISSSQLATGELFF TGTGCCATCAGTTCCTCTCAATTGGCCACCGGGGAGCTGTTTTTT
TRBJ1-5 TRBD1 TRBV10-3 many CAISGQGINQPQHF TGTGCCATCAGTGGACAGGGAATCAATCAGCCCCAGCATTTT
TRBJ2-2 . TRBV11-2 . CASSLAGDRDGELFF TGTGCCAGCAGCTTAGCAGGGGACCGGGACGGGGAGCTGTTTTTT
TRBJ1-5 TRBD1 TRBV12-3/TRBV12-4 few CASSFRQGDQPQHF TGTGCCAGCAGTTTCCGACAGGGAGATCAGCCCCAGCATTTT
TRBJ1-5 . TRBV2 . CASSEAPVQPQHF TGTGCCAGCAGTGAAGCGCCGGTTCAGCCCCAGCATTTT
TRBJ2-5 . TRBV28 many CASSSPRQRGTQYF TGTGCCAGCAGTTCCCCTAGACAGAGGGGGACCCAGTACTTC
TRBJ2-1 TRBD1 TRBV5-1 many CASSPGPRDRGNNEQFF TGCGCCAGCAGCCCCGGGCCCCGGGACAGGGGTAACAATGAGCAGTTCTTC
TRBJ2-1 . TRBV7-9 few CASSLLAVPYNEQFF TGTGCCAGCAGCTTATTAGCGGTTCCCTACAATGAGCAGTTCTTC
TRBJ2-1 . TRBV7-3 few CASSLFKGDNEQFF TGTGCCAGCAGCTTATTCAAGGGCGACAATGAGCAGTTCTTC
TRBJ1-2 . TRBV7-6 . CASSPDHGYTF TGTGCCAGCAGCCCTGACCATGGCTACACCTTC
TRBJ1-2 TRBD1 TRBV19 . CASGPDRGLYSGGYTF TGTGCCAGTGGCCCGGACAGGGGGCTGTATTCCGGTGGCTACACCTTC
TRBJ2-3 TRBD2 TRBV4-3 . CASSQDLGGLAGGTSTDTQYF TGCGCCAGCAGCCAAGATCTTGGAGGACTAGCGGGAGGCACTAGCACAGATACGCAGTATTTT